The 32 T cell receptor beta chains listed next were all sequenced from one sample in a study of blood T cell repertoires in COVID-19. TCRdb's copy holds only in-frame clones and misses some; the assay was immunoSEQ multiplex PCR. The repertoire has a few hundred thousand clones, about 93% of them found once; the top ten carry approximately 7.5%. Sequencing input: peripheral blood. The receptor source for this set is a woman in her twenties or thirties with COVID-19, enrolled during active disease.

The chain uses TRBV7-2 and TRBJ2-5; 10 nucleotides line up with TRBD1. CDR1 and CDR2 (germline): SGHTA, FQGNSA. The CDR3 runs 16 residues. The trim removed 4 bases at V and 5 bases at J, leaving 10 bases unmatched. CDR3 loop: CASSWTGTGVGETQYF. The CDR3 nucleotides are TGTGCCAGCAGCTGGACCGGGACAGGGGTAGGGGAGACCCAGTACTTC.

This clone appeared a single time. The CDR3 bases are TGTGCCAGCAACCCACGCCCCACTATCTCTGGAAACACCATATATTTT. Its translation is CASNPRPTISGNTIYF. This chain links TRBV11-2 with TRBJ1-3; no definite D call. The germline V and J ends were trimmed by 7 bases and 0 bases, with 16 bases remaining between them. Germline CDR1 reads SGHAT; CDR2 reads FQNNGV. There are 16 residues in the CDR3. Looking up the rest from reference TRBV11-2 and TRBJ1-3 gives the full variable domain: EAGVAQSPRYKIIEKRQSVAFWCNPISGHATLYWYQQILGQGPKLLIQFQNNGVVDDSQLPKDRFSAERLKGVDSTLKIQPAKLEDSAVYLCASNPRPTISGNTIYFGEGSWLTVV.

The chain couples TRBV19 to TRBJ1-3; D is undetermined. V lost 7 bases and J 7 bases, leaving 17 bases between the germline ends. Germline-derived CDR1 and CDR2 are LNHDA and SQIVND (reference sequence). This CDR3 contains 14 residues. DNA for the CDR3: TGTGCCAGTACGGCAACCGAGGAGGTGAACACCATATATTTT. This gives the protein CASTATEEVNTIYF.

The chain couples TRBV5-1 to TRBJ2-2; D perhaps matches TRBD1 (6 bases). Germline V lookup: CDR1 SGHRS, CDR2 YFSETQ. The CDR3 totals 16 residues. Trimming took 0 bases from V and 7 from J, leaving 16 bases between them. In DNA, the CDR3 is TGCGCCAGCAGCTTGGCCCCACAGGGTGCTGGCGGGGAGCTGTTTTTT. Protein product: CASSLAPQGAGGELFF.

V gene TRBV9 combines with J gene TRBJ2-2; D uncertain. CDR3 length equals 13 residues. V was cut by 6 bases and J by 5 bases, with 11 bases left in between. Germline CDR1 reads SGDLS; CDR2 reads YYNGEE. The DNA of the CDR3 is TGTGCCAGCACCCGAGGCCGGACCGGGGAGCTGTTTTTT. It codes for CASTRGRTGELFF.

V is TRBV6-2 or TRBV6-3 and J is TRBJ2-5; the match to TRBD2 covers 13 bases. The CDR3 spans 15 residues. With V trimmed by 5 bases and J by 6 bases, 6 bases remained unmatched. Germline V gives CDR1 MNHEY, CDR2 SVGEGT. The CDR3 nucleotides are TGTGCCAGCAGTGACCGGACTAGCGGGAGAAAGACCCAGTACTTC. Translation gives CASSDRTSGRKTQYF.

This sequence joins TRBV9 and TRBJ2-1, with 9 bases fitting TRBD2. V dropped 4 bases and J dropped 4; count of bases not matched to a gene: 12. CDR1 and CDR2 (germline): SGDLS, YYNGEE. CDR3 length: 17 residues. The CDR3 loop reads CASSPTGLAGIYNEQFF. In nucleotides, the CDR3 is TGTGCCAGCAGCCCGACCGGCCTAGCGGGAATATACAATGAGCAGTTCTTC.

As DNA, the CDR3 is TGCAGCGTTGAAACTCGTAATGAAAAACTGTTTTTT. It encodes CSVETRNEKLFF. The V gene is TRBV29-1, the J gene TRBJ1-4, with unresolved D. The germline gives CDR1 SQVTM, CDR2 ANQGSEA. The CDR3 contains 12 residues. Between the trimmed V and J ends, which lost 2 bases and 4 bases, there was a span of 5 bases.

The V gene is TRBV28, the J gene TRBJ1-1; D uncertain. There are 15 residues in the CDR3. Trimming stripped 6 bases from V and 2 bases from J, with 16 bases between. Germline CDR1 is MDHEN and CDR2 is SYDVKM. The DNA of the CDR3 is TGTGCCAGCAGCCCCGACCGAACAGTTAACACTGAAGCTTTCTTT. Translated, it gives CASSPDRTVNTEAFF.

The rearrangement joins TRBV27 to TRBJ2-1; 8 positions agree with TRBD2. In germline, CDR1 is MNHEY, CDR2 SMNVEV (reference sequence). The CDR3 consists of 22 residues. V lost 1 base to trimming and J lost 0 bases; unmatched junction nucleotides: 20. The DNA of the CDR3 is TGTGCCAGCAGTTTATACCCCCCCGACCGACTAGCGCGACACGGCTCCTACAATGAGCAGTTCTTC. Protein product: CASSLYPPDRLARHGSYNEQFF.

This clone was recorded a few times. The chain uses TRBV2 and TRBJ2-7, with 7 bases aligning to TRBD2. Germline V lookup: CDR1 SNHLY, CDR2 FYNNEI. The CDR3 length is 18 residues. V gave up 3 bases and J gave up 0 bases; unmatched junction bases: 14. CDR3 DNA sequence: TGTGCCAGCAGTGAGGGAGGGCAGGGCCATTCTAGCTCCTACGAGCAGTACTTC. This translates into CASSEGGQGHSSSYEQYF. The complete variable domain, with remaining parts taken from reference TRBV2 and TRBJ2-7, reads EPEVTQTPSHQVTQMGQEVILRCVPISNHLYFYWYRQILGQKVEFLVSFYNNEISEKSEIFDDQFSVERPDGSNFTLKIRSTKLEDSAMYFCASSEGGQGHSSSYEQYFGPGTRLTVT.

This clone was found once. V usage is TRBV20-1 and J usage is TRBJ1-6; D is unresolved. Germline V gene sequence: CDR1 DFQATT, CDR2 SNEGSKA (reference sequence). The V gene lost 3 bases and the J gene lost 5 bases, with 8 bases spanning the gap. This CDR3 comprises 13 residues. Here the CDR3 DNA reads TGCAGTGCTAGTGTCCAGGATAATTCACCCCTCCACTTT. Its protein product is CSASVQDNSPLHF.

V and J are TRBV6-5 and TRBJ2-7; D is perhaps TRBD2 (6 bases). This CDR3 contains 14 residues. The germline CDR1 and CDR2 sequences are MNHEY and SVGAGI. With 5 bases removed from V and 5 bases from J, the gap between germline ends came to 16 bases. The CDR3 sequence is CASSPVGGEDEQYF. In DNA form, the CDR3 reads TGTGCCAGCAGTCCCGTAGGAGGGGAGGACGAGCAGTACTTC.

The genes are TRBV18 and TRBJ2-1; TRBD2 agrees at 7 bases. The CDR3 sequence is 15 residues long. Germline lookup yields CDR1 KGHSH and CDR2 LQKENI. After removal of 5 bases from V and 7 bases from J, the junction contained 11 bases not matched to a gene. The CDR3 loop reads CASSKSSGQGNEQFF. CDR3 DNA: TGTGCCAGCTCAAAGTCTAGCGGCCAAGGGAATGAGCAGTTCTTC.

This rearrangement joins TRBV4-3 to TRBJ1-2; D gene unclear. CDR3 size: 13 residues. Trimming took 4 bases from V and 7 from J, leaving 13 bases between them. Germline values: CDR1 LGHNA, CDR2 YSLEER. In DNA form, the CDR3 reads TGCGCCAGCAGCCCCGGAGCTGAGAGTGGCTACACCTTC. Amino acids: CASSPGAESGYTF.

The genes are TRBV6-6 and TRBJ2-1, with 7 bases that match TRBD1. This CDR3 is built from 16 residues. V was clipped by 5 bases and J by 4 bases; unmatched bases: 11. CDR1 MNHNY and CDR2 SVGAGI come from the germline V gene (reference sequence). The DNA for the CDR3 is TGTGCCAGCAGTACTTCAGGGGGTTACCCATACAATGAGCAGTTCTTC. This encodes CASSTSGGYPYNEQFF.

The genes are TRBV7-9 and TRBJ1-6; unclear D gene. CDR1 and CDR2 from the germline V gene are SEHNR and FQNEAQ (reference sequence). The CDR3 runs to 16 residues. Trimming stripped 1 base from V and 5 bases from J, with 12 bases between. CDR3 in amino acids: CASSLDSVQNNSPLHF. As DNA, the CDR3 is TGTGCCAGCAGCTTAGATTCGGTACAGAATAATTCACCCCTCCACTTT.

The chain employs TRBV9 and TRBJ2-7; 9 nucleotides match TRBD1. This CDR3 region has 15 residues. The germline CDR1 and CDR2 sequences are SGDLS and YYNGEE. J gave up 5 bases and V 4 bases, and 10 bases lay outside the gene matches. The chain's CDR3 is CASSPAGTGPHEQYF. CDR3 in DNA: TGTGCCAGCAGCCCTGCCGGGACAGGGCCACACGAGCAGTACTTC.

This chain uses TRBV7-2 with TRBJ1-2; TRBD1 is a possible D gene (5 bases). The CDR3 is 13 residues long. The V gene lost 6 bases and the J gene lost 8 bases, with 16 bases spanning the gap. CDR1 is SGHTA and CDR2 is FQGNSA in the germline V gene. The CDR3 loop reads CASRPQGDGGYTF. Written as DNA, the CDR3 is TGTGCCAGCAGACCCCAGGGCGATGGCGGCTACACCTTC.

CDR3 bases: TGTGCCAGCAGTCGGACTAGAAGGACCGGGGAGCTGTTTTTT. Its translation: CASSRTRRTGELFF. The chain employs TRBV28 and TRBJ2-2; 7 bases are a match to TRBD2. The junction had 5 bases not matched to a gene; V was cut back by 5 bases and J by 5 bases. The CDR3 contains 14 residues. Germline loops: CDR1 MDHEN, CDR2 SYDVKM. The full variable domain, completed using reference TRBV28 and TRBJ2-2, is DVKVTQSSRYLVKRTGEKVFLECVQDMDHENMFWYRQDPGLGLRLIYFSYDVKMKEKGDIPEGYSVSREKKERFSLILESASTNQTSMYLCASSRTRRTGELFFGEGSRLTVL.

The genes are TRBV7-2 and TRBJ2-7; TRBD1 is a possible D gene (6 bases). This CDR3 spans 15 amino acids. Trimming shortened V by 1 base and J by 2 bases, and 12 bases separated the two germline ends. CDR1 SGHTA and CDR2 FQGNSA come from the germline V gene. CDR3 region: CASSLGAGQTYEQYF. CDR3 nucleotides: TGTGCCAGCAGCTTAGGGGCTGGACAGACCTACGAGCAGTACTTC.

The chain recombines TRBV6-4 with TRBJ1-5, with TRBD1 as a possible D gene (5 bases). V was shortened by 3 bases and J by 2 bases, with 14 bases between the two germline ends. Germline CDR1 MRHNA, CDR2 SNTAGT. The CDR3 has 16 residues. CDR3 sequence: CASSELRGTGNQPQHF. The CDR3 DNA reads as TGTGCCAGCAGTGAACTTCGGGGGACCGGCAATCAGCCCCAGCATTTT.

The chain has TRBV27 and TRBJ2-7; possible D gene TRBD1, 5 bases. Germline CDR1 MNHEY, CDR2 SMNVEV (reference sequence). The V end lost 2 bases, the J end lost 7 bases, and 18 bases lay between the germline ends. The CDR3 has 15 amino acids. The DNA for the CDR3 is TGTGCCAGCAGTTTAGTAGCAGGGCCGTGGGGAGAGCAGTACTTC. This sequence encodes CASSLVAGPWGEQYF.

V is TRBV21-1 and J is TRBJ2-3; the table's D call TRBD1 went unverified against the DNA. TRBV21-1 is a documented pseudogene. The CDR3 is 15 residues long. The CDR3 DNA reads as TGTGCCAGCAGACCGACAGGCCCTAGCACAGATACGCAGTATTTT. Translating gives CASRPTGPSTDTQYF.

This clone was seen once. This sequence joins TRBV7-2 and TRBJ2-7, with D possibly being TRBD2 (5 bases). The germline gives CDR1 SGHTA, CDR2 FQGNSA. This CDR3 contains 14 residues. Trimming removed 0 bases at V and 7 bases at J, with 13 bases between. CDR3 sequence: CASSLAGSVGEQYF. CDR3 sequence (DNA): TGTGCCAGCAGCTTAGCGGGGAGCGTCGGGGAGCAGTACTTC.

The rearrangement joins TRBV9 to TRBJ2-7; 7 nucleotides align to TRBD1. Trimming took 0 bases from V and 3 from J; bases not matched to a gene: 9. CDR1 is SGDLS, CDR2 YYNGEE, per germline. The CDR3 covers 16 residues. The CDR3 nucleotides are TGTGCCAGCAGCGTAGGATGGGACAGCCCCTTCTACGAGCAGTACTTC. Its protein product is CASSVGWDSPFYEQYF.

Here the CDR3 DNA reads TGTGCCAGCAGTGCTAGCTGGACTAGCGGGGTCTACGAGCAGTACTTC. Translated, it gives CASSASWTSGVYEQYF. The chain employs TRBV6-2 or TRBV6-3 and TRBJ2-7, with 12 bases that match TRBD2. Germline V CDR1 and CDR2: MNHEY, SVGEGT. V was clipped by 5 bases and J by 3 bases; unmatched bases: 8. This CDR3 region has 16 residues.

The rearrangement uses TRBV4-1 and TRBJ2-2, with 8 bases aligning to TRBD1. Germline trimming cut 0 bases from V and 7 bases from J; bases unmatched to any gene: 7. The CDR3 consists of 16 residues. The germline V gene has CDR1 MGHRA and CDR2 YSYEKL. The CDR3 sequence is CASSQEGKQGVGELFF. The CDR3 region has the DNA TGCGCCAGCAGCCAAGAAGGGAAACAGGGGGTCGGGGAGCTGTTTTTT.

The V gene is TRBV4-1, the J gene TRBJ2-7; a weak D match, TRBD2 (7 bases). Germline lookup yields CDR1 MGHRA and CDR2 YSYEKL. The V gene lost 1 base and the J gene lost 5 bases, with 18 bases spanning the gap. The CDR3 covers 16 residues. CDR3 sequence (DNA): TGCGCCAGCAGCCAAGTAGGGGGGACGGGACTACACGAGCAGTACTTC. It is translated as CASSQVGGTGLHEQYF.

The chain is built from TRBV15 and TRBJ2-7; TRBD2 might be the D (7 bases). This CDR3 has 15 amino acids. From germline, CDR1 is LNHNV and CDR2 YYDKDF (reference sequence). V dropped 1 base and J dropped 6 bases, with 16 bases sitting between them. As DNA, the CDR3 is TGTGCCACCAGCAGAGGAGGCGGGGGCTACGGCGAGCAGTACTTC. Protein sequence: CATSRGGGGYGEQYF.

This chain uses TRBV13 with TRBJ2-3; TRBD2 matches 13 bases. CDR3 length: 19 amino acids. The germline CDR1 and CDR2 sequences are PRHDT and FYEKMQ (reference sequence). The V and J ends lost 5 bases and 4 bases, in that order; junction bases with no gene match: 15. CDR3 coding DNA: TGTGCCAGCAGCCAAACCTATGGACTAGCGGGAGTAGCGCCAGATACGCAGTATTTT. Its translation is CASSQTYGLAGVAPDTQYF.

This clone was counted only a few times. The same CDR3 is also encoded by other DNA sequences in this sample. The V call is TRBV2, the J call TRBJ1-2, with D possibly being TRBD1 (6 bases). Germline loops: CDR1 SNHLY, CDR2 FYNNEI. V gave up 3 bases and J gave up 2 bases, with 7 bases separating them. The CDR3 consists of 13 residues. The CDR3 loop is CASSEQGNYGYTF. The CDR3 DNA is TGTGCCAGCAGTGAGCAGGGGAACTATGGCTACACCTTC.